This T cell receptor beta chain was documented in a study of shared clonotypes between healthy human individuals. General study results and limits: Shared across a handful of donors were about 4.6% of the naive CD4 clonotypes.

As regards this clone: What it binds is unknown.

Every donor, a Caucasian adult, lived in Nashville, Tennessee. Sorted-subset replicate PCR reactions contained roughly 200 ng DNA, corresponding to roughly 29,000 T cell genomes. The table came from immunoSEQ multiplex PCR; TCRdb's copy has only in-frame clones and leaves some out. The top ten clones hold about 34% of a sample with fewer than 850,000 clones, about nine tenths of them seen once. This CDR3 spans 15 amino acids. The germline V gene has CDR1 LNHDA and CDR2 SQIVND (reference sequence). With 6 bases clipped from V and 4 bases from J, the junction kept 5 bases outside the gene matches. The sample was memory CD8+ T cells from PBMCs. Stated subset: CD45RO+ cells pooled with CCR7-negative TemRA cells. This clonotype originated in a young man in good health. Some clones in this sample may be carry-over from other donors' samples. The rearrangement links TRBV19 to TRBJ2-3, with 12 positions matching TRBD2. The CDR3 loop reads CASSPTSGSADTQYF. CDR3 DNA: TGTGCCAGTAGCCCGACTAGCGGGAGTGCAGATACGCAGTATTTT.